The text below deals with one T cell receptor beta chain. The antigen remains unidentified. The library was made from cDNA and included unique molecular identifiers. TCRdb reprocessed the PCR reads with MiXCR, giving one entry per CDR3 protein. The data contain around 710,000 distinct CDR3 sequences, 35% to 55% of them singletons. The germline V gene encodes CDR1 SGHRS and CDR2 YFSETQ. With 2 bases clipped from V and 4 bases from J, the junction kept 3 bases outside the gene matches. The length of the CDR3 is 13 residues. This sample stems from a study of post-analysis software for immune sequencing data. Whole-study findings and limits: In patients, TRBV5-6, TRBV5-1 and TRBV20-1 belonged to five TRBV segments found more frequently than in controls. Controls significantly exceeded multiple sclerosis patients in normalized Chao1 diversity.

The specimen was blood. This rearrangement joins TRBV5-1 to TRBJ2-7; TRBD1 matches 7 bases. The TCR sequence derives from a girl aged 5-17 years with multiple sclerosis. CDR3 protein: CASSLQGWYEQYF. DNA of the CDR3: TGCGCCAGCAGCTTACAGGGGTGGTACGAGCAGTACTTC.